What follows is one T cell receptor (beta chain) and its context. This sample is part of a study of T cell changes during pregnancy in multiple sclerosis. TCRdb's copy holds only in-frame clones and misses some; the assay was immunoSEQ multiplex PCR. The data contain some 29,000 clones, 80% to 90% of them singletons. With 7 bases removed from V and 5 bases from J, the gap between germline ends came to 14 bases. The CDR3 runs to 13 residues. Germline V gene lookup returns CDR1 MNHNS and CDR2 SASEGT. The rearrangement uses TRBV6-1 and TRBJ2-5; D possibly corresponds to TRBD1 (6 bases). Here the sequenced sample was CD8+ T cells from peripheral blood mononuclear cells, taken in the third trimester of pregnancy. This TCR derives from a female donor with multiple sclerosis, enrolled in a pregnancy study. In DNA form, the CDR3 reads TGTGCCAGCAATTTACAGGGCCGGGAGACCCAGTACTTC. Protein product: CASNLQGRETQYF.